This T cell receptor beta chain was captured in a study of identical twins. The study's findings and limits: Beta out-of-frame sequences showed weaker excess twin sharing. The abundant beta clonotypes from cord blood had fewer insertions, and memory repertoires had none of this. Models underestimated TCR alpha sharing (out-of-frame) in monozygotic twins. Out-of-frame alpha sequences shared between twins exhibited an excess of low generation probability.

TCRdb re-analysed the 5' RACE reads in MiXCR, keeping a single row per CDR3 protein. The sample carries hundreds of thousands of distinct CDR3 sequences, under 8.5% recorded once. CDR1 is SGHRS, CDR2 YFSETQ, per germline. V trimming: 3 bases; J trimming: 5 bases; junction bases outside the gene matches: 7. This CDR3 is built from 14 residues. This clonotype turned up a few times. The target antigen is unknown. These data also featured in a second study, about yellow fever vaccine responses in identical twins.

The gene calls are TRBV5-1 and TRBJ2-5, with 7 bases matching TRBD1. The receptor was derived from a young woman in good health. Sequencing input: PBMCs. The CDR3 region is CASSSRQGWETQYF. The CDR3 DNA sequence: TGCGCCAGCAGCTCCCGACAGGGATGGGAGACCCAGTACTTC.